A single sample is the source of the 19 T cell receptor beta chains below, sequenced in a study of T cells in Graves' hyperthyroidism and ophthalmopathy. The investigators amplified TCR beta CDR3 regions from RNA transcripts. First-round RT-PCR of the TCR CDR3 relied on the HTBI primer set. TCRdb redid the calling of the multiplex PCR reads with MiXCR, one entry per CDR3 protein. This sample has under 130,000 distinct CDR3 sequences; 47% occur once, and the top ten carry about a quarter. Material for sequencing was blood. These receptors originate from a man in his forties with Graves' hyperthyroidism.

The chain is built from TRBV7-3 and TRBJ1-1; 10 nucleotides match TRBD1. The germline V gene encodes CDR1 SGHTA and CDR2 FQGTGA. J gave up 0 bases and V 5 bases, and 12 bases lay outside the gene matches. The CDR3 length is 18 residues. CDR3: CASSARLSGTGVNTEAFF. In DNA form, the CDR3 reads TGTGCCAGCAGCGCCAGGTTATCCGGGACAGGGGTGAACACTGAAGCTTTCTTT. Full variable domain (missing parts from reference TRBV7-3 and TRBJ1-1): GAGVSQTPSNKVTEKGKYVELRCDPISGHTALYWYRQSLGQGPEFLIYFQGTGAADDSGLPNDRFFAVRPEGSVSTLKIQRTERGDSAVYLCASSARLSGTGVNTEAFFGQGTRLTVV.

In regard to this clonotype: It is likely a read error, because the conserved phenylalanine at the end of the CDR3 is missing. The chain recombines TRBV12-5 with TRBJ1-5; 7 bases are shared with TRBD1. Trimming removed 1 base from V and 6 bases from J; junction bases left unmatched: 12. The CDR3 length is 17 residues. Germline V gene sequence: CDR1 LGHNT, CDR2 FRNRAP. The CDR3 sequence: CASGLDTPGRGRQPQHC. The CDR3 DNA is TGTGCTAGTGGTTTGGATACCCCCGGGAGGGGGCGTCAGCCCCAGCATTGT.

In this sample, this clonotype turned up once. The junction and the germline gene differ at one end; a read error may be behind it. The rearrangement links TRBV10-1 to TRBJ1-1; D gene uncertain. This CDR3 region has 14 residues. Germline CDR1 reads WNHNN; CDR2 reads SYGVQD (reference sequence). CDR3 bases: TGCGCCAGCAGTAAGTACGGATTGAACATTGAAGCTTTCTTT. Encoded protein: CASSKYGLNIEAFF.

In this sample, this clonotype turned up a few times. The chain employs TRBV6-6 and TRBJ2-1; 8 bases map to TRBD2. V shed 8 bases, J shed 3 bases, and the junction held 15 bases outside the gene matches. The CDR3 loop spans 17 amino acids. CDR1 is MNHNY, CDR2 SVGAGI, per germline (reference sequence). Here the CDR3 DNA reads TGTGCCAGCGAGGTGGGCGGAGGACTAGCAGGCTACAATGAGCAGTTCTTC. Amino acid sequence: CASEVGGGLAGYNEQFF.

This clonotype was counted once. This CDR3 is CASSPDRVFGYTF. CDR3 DNA: TGTGCCAGCAGTCCCGACAGGGTTTTTGGCTACACCTTC. J is TRBJ1-2 and V is TRBV2; 7 positions match TRBD1. Germline V gene sequence: CDR1 SNHLY, CDR2 FYNNEI. This CDR3 contains 13 residues. V dropped 5 bases and J dropped 7; count of bases not matched to a gene: 7.

The chain joins TRBV2 to TRBJ2-7; TRBD1 matches 11 bases. CDR3 length: 14 residues. The germline V gene encodes CDR1 SNHLY and CDR2 FYNNEI. Trimming cost V 5 bases and J 7 bases; bases outside gene matches: 7. CDR3 amino acids: CASSPGQGVGEQYF. CDR3 nucleotide sequence: TGTGCCAGCAGTCCGGGACAGGGGGTGGGAGAGCAGTACTTC.

This clonotype was recorded many times. The V gene is TRBV24-1, the J gene TRBJ2-1; 13 nucleotides line up with TRBD2. This CDR3 is built from 16 residues. CDR1 KGHDR and CDR2 SFDVKD come from the germline V gene. V was pared by 3 bases and J by 9 bases, with 7 bases of the junction left unmatched. The CDR3 nucleotides read TGTGCCACCAGTGATCCCACTAGCGGGAGGGCCGGTGAGCAGTTCTTC. Amino acids: CATSDPTSGRAGEQFF.

As regards this clonotype: Because the CDR3's place on the DNA is in doubt, the DNA is left out and the CDR3 is given as listed by TCRdb. The rearrangement uses TRBV9 and TRBJ2-1; the D call in the table, TRBD1, was not verified against the DNA. The germline V gene encodes CDR1 SGDLS and CDR2 YYNGEE. The CDR3 adds up to 20 amino acids, both ends counted. The CDR3 is CASSIYLCSVGEGSYNEQFF.

The gene calls are TRBV7-2 and TRBJ1-4; 7 bases map to TRBD1. Germline V lookup: CDR1 SGHTA, CDR2 FQGNSA. The CDR3 has 11 residues. V lost 10 bases, J lost 7 bases, and 3 bases stayed unmatched. CDR3 DNA: TGTGCCACCCGGGACAGTGAAAAACTGTTTTTT. Translating gives CATRDSEKLFF.

This clonotype has at least ten counts. The chain joins TRBV7-2 to TRBJ2-2; no clear D gene. V dropped 5 bases and J dropped 3 bases, with 10 bases sitting between them. The CDR3 runs to 14 residues. Germline assignment: CDR1 SGHTA and CDR2 FQGNSA. The CDR3 DNA is TGTGCCAGCAGCCCCCCAGTGGACACCGGGGAGCTGTTTTTT. This encodes CASSPPVDTGELFF.

This chain links TRBV10-3 with TRBJ2-1; 8 nucleotides line up with TRBD2. The germline V gene encodes CDR1 ENHRY and CDR2 SYGVKD. The CDR3 is 16 residues long. Trimming at V came to 2 bases and at J to 2 bases, leaving 5 bases not matched to a gene. CDR3: CAISEKGLGTYNEQFF. The CDR3 coding sequence is TGTGCCATCAGTGAGAAGGGACTAGGGACCTACAATGAGCAGTTCTTC.

This clonotype was counted at least ten times. This CDR3 is CASSWTGDSPLHF. CDR3 sequence (DNA): TGCGCCAGCAGCTGGACAGGGGATTCACCCCTCCACTTT. The rearrangement links TRBV5-1 to TRBJ1-6; 9 bases are shared with TRBD1. V lost 3 bases and J lost 8; bases outside the gene matches: 0. The CDR3 sequence is 13 residues long. In germline, CDR1 is SGHRS, CDR2 YFSETQ. Based on the CDR3 plus reference TRBV5-1 and TRBJ1-6, the full variable domain is KAGVTQTPRYLIKTRGQQVTLSCSPISGHRSVSWYQQTPGQGLQFLFEYFSETQRNKGNFPGRFSGRQFSNSRSEMNVSTLELGDSALYLCASSWTGDSPLHFGNGTRLTVT.

This clonotype was seen at least ten times. The chain joins TRBV15 to TRBJ2-7, with TRBD1 as a possible D gene (7 bases). CDR3 length equals 13 residues. The V gene's germline CDR1 is LNHNV and CDR2 YYDKDF (reference sequence). V was cut by 6 bases and J by 5 bases, with 14 bases left in between. The CDR3 DNA is TGTGCCACCAGTCGACAGGGCGGGAACGAGCAGTACTTC. Amino acids: CATSRQGGNEQYF.

This clonotype showed up just a few times. The genes are TRBV25-1 and TRBJ2-2; D is perhaps TRBD1 (6 bases). CDR1 and CDR2 from the germline V gene are MGHDK and SYGVNS. The CDR3 has 14 residues. Trimming took 6 bases from V and 3 from J, leaving 11 bases between them. CDR3 sequence: CASREQGYTGELFF. CDR3 DNA sequence: TGTGCCAGCAGGGAACAGGGTTACACCGGGGAGCTGTTTTTT.

This chain uses TRBV7-2 with TRBJ2-7; TRBD1 agrees at 9 bases. Germline V gene lookup returns CDR1 SGHTA and CDR2 FQGNSA. The CDR3 runs to 16 residues. V was clipped by 1 base and J by 5 bases; unmatched bases: 9. The CDR3 nucleotides are TGTGCCAGCAGCTTAGTGGGGACAGGGTCACGAGACGAGCAGTACTTC. Residues: CASSLVGTGSRDEQYF.

About this clonotype itself: One end of the junction varies from germline; a read error may be responsible. The chain uses TRBV20-1 and TRBJ2-1; the D gene is possibly TRBD1 (6 bases). The V gene's germline CDR1 is DFQATT and CDR2 SNEGSKA (reference sequence). CDR3 length equals 17 residues. The CDR3 DNA follows: TGCAGTGCCCGCTCAATTTTTGCTCAAGACGGGGACAATGAGCAGGGCTTC. Translation gives CSARSIFAQDGDNEQGF.

Turning to this clonotype: This may stem from a read error, because a much larger clone lies one nucleotide away. V and J are TRBV6-2 or TRBV6-3 and TRBJ2-7; no reliable D call. CDR1 is MNHEY, CDR2 SVGEGT, per germline. CDR3 length: 15 residues. Trimming stripped 4 bases from V and 7 bases from J, with 20 bases between. The CDR3 DNA reads TGTGCCAGCAGTTCCACTACCACTAACGGAAGGGAGCAGTACTTC. This encodes CASSSTTTNGREQYF.

This clonotype came up a few times. A much larger clone lies a single base off, so this may be a read error. This chain connects TRBV7-2 to TRBJ2-5; TRBD2 might be the D (7 bases). V gave up 4 bases and J gave up 4 bases, with 13 bases separating them. This CDR3 is built from 14 residues. CDR1 SGHTA and CDR2 FQGNSA come from the germline V gene. The CDR3 protein is CASSSSGGGETQYF. In DNA, the CDR3 is TGTGCCAGCAGCTCTAGCGGAGGGGGAGAGACCCAGTACTTC. The complete variable domain, with remaining parts taken from reference TRBV7-2 and TRBJ2-5, reads GAGVSQSPSNKVTEKGKDVELRCDPISGHTALYWYRQSLGQGLEFLIYFQGNSAPDKSGLPSDRFSAERTGGSVSTLTIQRTQQEDSAVYLCASSSSGGGETQYFGPGTRLLVL.

Note on this clonotype: The conserved closing phenylalanine or tryptophan is absent in this CDR3, likely reflecting a read error. The DNA is omitted, as the CDR3 cannot be located on it reliably, and the CDR3 follows TCRdb's listing. The chain has TRBV7-2 and TRBJ1-3. A total of 11 residues make up the CDR3, ends included. CDR1 is SGHTA and CDR2 is FQGNSA in the germline V gene. The CDR3 loop is CASSLYTSGRA.